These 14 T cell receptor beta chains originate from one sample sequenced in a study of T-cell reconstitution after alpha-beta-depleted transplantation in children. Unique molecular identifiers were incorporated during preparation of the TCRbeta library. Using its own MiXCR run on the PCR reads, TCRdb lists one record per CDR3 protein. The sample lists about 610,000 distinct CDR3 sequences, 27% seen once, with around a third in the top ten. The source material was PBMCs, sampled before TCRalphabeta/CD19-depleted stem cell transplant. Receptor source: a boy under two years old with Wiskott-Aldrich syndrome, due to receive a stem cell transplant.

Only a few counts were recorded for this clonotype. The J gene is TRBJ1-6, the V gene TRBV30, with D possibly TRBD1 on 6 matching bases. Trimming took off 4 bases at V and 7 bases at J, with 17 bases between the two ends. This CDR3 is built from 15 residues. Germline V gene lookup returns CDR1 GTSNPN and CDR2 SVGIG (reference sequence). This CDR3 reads CAWTGGWTENSPLHF. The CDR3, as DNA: TGTGCCTGGACCGGTGGGTGGACAGAGAATTCACCCCTCCACTTT. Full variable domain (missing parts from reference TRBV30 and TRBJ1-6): SQTIHQWPATLVQPVGSPLSLECTVEGTSNPNLYWYRQAAGRGLQLLFYSVGIGQISSEVPQNLSASRPQDRQFILSSKKLLLSDSGFYLCAWTGGWTENSPLHFGNGTRLTVT.

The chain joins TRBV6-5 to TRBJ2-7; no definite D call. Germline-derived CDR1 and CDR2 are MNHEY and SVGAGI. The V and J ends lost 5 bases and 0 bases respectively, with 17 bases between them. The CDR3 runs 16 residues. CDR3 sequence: CASSHRALSSSYEQYF. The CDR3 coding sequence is TGTGCCAGCAGTCATAGGGCGCTTTCGAGCTCCTACGAGCAGTACTTC.

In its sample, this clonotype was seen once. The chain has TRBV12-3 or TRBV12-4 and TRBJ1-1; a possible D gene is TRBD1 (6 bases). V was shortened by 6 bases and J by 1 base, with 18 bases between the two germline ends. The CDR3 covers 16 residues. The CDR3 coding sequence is TGTGCCAGCAGACAAACCCCAGGGGCAGGGAACACTGAAGCTTTCTTT. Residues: CASRQTPGAGNTEAFF.

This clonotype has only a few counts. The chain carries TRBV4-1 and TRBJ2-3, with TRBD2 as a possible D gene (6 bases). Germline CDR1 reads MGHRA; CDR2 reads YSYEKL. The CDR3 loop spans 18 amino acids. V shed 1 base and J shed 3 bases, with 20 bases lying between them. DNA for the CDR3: TGCGCCAGCAGCCAAGTAAGGGCCCGGGGGTGGCAGACAGATACGCAGTATTTT. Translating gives CASSQVRARGWQTDTQYF.

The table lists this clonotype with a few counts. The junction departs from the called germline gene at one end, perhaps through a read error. CDR3 amino acids: CAISLGQDSDTQYF. CDR3 bases: TGCGCCATCAGCTTGGGGCAGGATAGTGATACGCAGTATTTT. This chain links TRBV5-1 with TRBJ2-3, with D maybe TRBD1 (5 bases). From germline, CDR1 is SGHRS and CDR2 YFSETQ. The CDR3 extends over 14 amino acids.

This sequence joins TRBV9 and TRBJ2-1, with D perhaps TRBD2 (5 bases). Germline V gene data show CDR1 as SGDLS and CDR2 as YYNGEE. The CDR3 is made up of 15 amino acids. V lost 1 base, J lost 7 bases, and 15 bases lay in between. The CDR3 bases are TGTGCCAGCAGCGTACTATCGGGGTCGGGAAATGAGCAGTTCTTC. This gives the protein CASSVLSGSGNEQFF.

The CDR3 here is CASSSPDGKETQYF. Here the CDR3 DNA reads TGTGCCAGCAGTTCCCCCGACGGGAAAGAGACCCAGTACTTC. This rearrangement joins TRBV28 to TRBJ2-5; D is perhaps TRBD2 (5 bases). CDR3 length: 14 amino acids. V lost 4 bases and J 3 bases, leaving 12 bases between the germline ends. Germline values: CDR1 MDHEN, CDR2 SYDVKM. The full variable domain, completed using reference TRBV28 and TRBJ2-5, is DVKVTQSSRYLVKRTGEKVFLECVQDMDHENMFWYRQDPGLGLRLIYFSYDVKMKEKGDIPEGYSVSREKKERFSLILESASTNQTSMYLCASSSPDGKETQYFGPGTRLLVL.

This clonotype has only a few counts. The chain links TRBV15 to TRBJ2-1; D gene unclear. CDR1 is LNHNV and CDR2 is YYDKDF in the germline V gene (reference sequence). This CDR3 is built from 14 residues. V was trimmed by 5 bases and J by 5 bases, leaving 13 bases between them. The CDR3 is CATSPEQTNNEQFF. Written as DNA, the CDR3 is TGTGCCACCAGCCCCGAGCAGACAAACAATGAGCAGTTCTTC.

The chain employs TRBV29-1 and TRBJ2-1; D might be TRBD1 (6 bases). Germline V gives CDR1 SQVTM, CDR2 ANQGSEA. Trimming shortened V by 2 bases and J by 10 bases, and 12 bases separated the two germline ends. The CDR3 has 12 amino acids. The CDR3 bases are TGCAGCGTTGAATACAGGGCAGGCGAGCAGTTCTTC. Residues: CSVEYRAGEQFF.

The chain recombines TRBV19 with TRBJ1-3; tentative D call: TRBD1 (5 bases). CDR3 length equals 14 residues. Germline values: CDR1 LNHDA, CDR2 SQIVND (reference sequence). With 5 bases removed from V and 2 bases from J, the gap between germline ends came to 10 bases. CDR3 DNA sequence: TGTGCCAGTAGTTCGGGGACGACTGGAAACACCATATATTTT. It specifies CASSSGTTGNTIYF.

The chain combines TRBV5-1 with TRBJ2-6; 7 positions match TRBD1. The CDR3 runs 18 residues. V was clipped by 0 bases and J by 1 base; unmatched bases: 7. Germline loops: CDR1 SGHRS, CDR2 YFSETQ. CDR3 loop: CASSLAGTVTSGANVLTF. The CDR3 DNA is TGCGCCAGCAGCTTGGCGGGGACAGTAACATCTGGGGCCAACGTCCTGACTTTC.

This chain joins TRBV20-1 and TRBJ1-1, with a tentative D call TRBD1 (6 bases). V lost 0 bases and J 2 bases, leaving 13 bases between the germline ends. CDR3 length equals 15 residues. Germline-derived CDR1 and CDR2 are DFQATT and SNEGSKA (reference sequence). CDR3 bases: TGCAGTGCTAGAGACCCGACAGGACTTAACACTGAAGCTTTCTTT. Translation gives CSARDPTGLNTEAFF.

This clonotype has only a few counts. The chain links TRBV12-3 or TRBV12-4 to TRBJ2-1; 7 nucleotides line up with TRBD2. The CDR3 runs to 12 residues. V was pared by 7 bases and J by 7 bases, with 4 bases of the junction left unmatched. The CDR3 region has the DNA TGTGCCAGCACCGGTAGCGGGAATGAGCAGTTCTTC. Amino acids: CASTGSGNEQFF.

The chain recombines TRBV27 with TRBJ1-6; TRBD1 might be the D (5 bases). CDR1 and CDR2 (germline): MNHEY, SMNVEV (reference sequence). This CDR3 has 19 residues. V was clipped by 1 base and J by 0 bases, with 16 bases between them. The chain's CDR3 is CASSLWGEGLSSYNSPLHF. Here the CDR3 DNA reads TGTGCCAGCAGTTTATGGGGCGAGGGGCTGAGCTCCTATAATTCACCCCTCCACTTT.